The 16 T cell receptor beta chains below come from one sample, sequenced in a study of beta chain features in type 1 diabetes. Every bit of the isolated RNA underwent reverse transcription, so sequencing read expressed TCRB transcripts. Assay: immunoSEQ multiplex PCR; the TCRdb copy retains only in-frame clones and omits some. Among tens of thousands of clones listed, 60% to 70% were seen once. No antigen has been assigned to these receptors. Study-wide results and caveats: A moderate, significant TCRB CDR3 shortening appeared in type 1 diabetes across four CD4+ subsets.

The sample comprised stem cell memory CD4+ T cells from blood. The source is a woman in her twenties or thirties with type 1 diabetes.

The chain has TRBV2 and TRBJ2-7, with D perhaps TRBD1 (6 bases). Trimming removed 1 base at V and 2 bases at J, with 9 bases between. The CDR3 spans 14 residues. CDR1 and CDR2 from the germline V gene are SNHLY and FYNNEI. This chain's CDR3 is CASSEGDTTYEQYF. DNA for the CDR3: TGTGCCAGCAGTGAAGGGGACACCACCTACGAGCAGTACTTC.

The table lists this clone with a few counts. This sequence joins TRBV5-1 and TRBJ2-1; 13 bases are a match to TRBD2. The CDR3 totals 17 residues. J was trimmed by 2 bases and V by 5 bases; bases with no gene match: 7. CDR1 is SGHRS and CDR2 is YFSETQ in the germline V gene. The CDR3 spells CASRLGLAGAAYNEQFF. The CDR3 DNA follows: TGCGCCAGCAGGCTCGGACTAGCGGGAGCCGCCTACAATGAGCAGTTCTTC.

The gene calls are TRBV5-1 and TRBJ2-1, with a possible D match to TRBD2 (5 bases). This CDR3 is built from 15 residues. The V gene lost 0 bases and the J gene lost 6 bases, with 13 bases spanning the gap. Germline V gene lookup returns CDR1 SGHRS and CDR2 YFSETQ. CDR3 loop: CASSLVLATSNEQFF. DNA of the CDR3: TGCGCCAGCAGCTTGGTTCTAGCAACCAGCAATGAGCAGTTCTTC.

The sample holds a few counts of this clone. CDR3 DNA: TGTGCCAGCTCACCACCGAGCAGCGGGAGAGTGGCCCAGTACTTC. This gives the protein CASSPPSSGRVAQYF. This chain uses TRBV18 with TRBJ2-5; 8 bases map to TRBD2. Germline V gives CDR1 KGHSH, CDR2 LQKENI. The CDR3 contains 15 residues. V trimming: 0 bases; J trimming: 9 bases; junction bases outside the gene matches: 9.

V usage is TRBV9 and J usage is TRBJ2-3, with TRBD1 as a possible D gene (6 bases). V lost 0 bases and J 1 base, leaving 9 bases between the germline ends. Germline CDR1 SGDLS, CDR2 YYNGEE. This CDR3 has 15 residues. CDR3 sequence: CASSVGGQGTDTQYF. In nucleotides, the CDR3 is TGTGCCAGCAGCGTAGGGGGGCAGGGCACAGATACGCAGTATTTT. The full variable domain, in which reference TRBV9 and TRBJ2-3 provide the parts outside the CDR3, is DSGVTQTPKHLITATGQRVTLRCSPRSGDLSVYWYQQSLDQGLQFLIQYYNGEERAKGNILERFSAQQFPDLHSELNLSSLELGDSALYFCASSVGGQGTDTQYFGPGTRLTVL.

This rearrangement joins TRBV18 to TRBJ1-2, with D tentatively TRBD1 (6 bases). CDR3 length equals 13 residues. With 6 bases removed from V and 6 bases from J, the gap between germline ends came to 14 bases. Germline lookup yields CDR1 KGHSH and CDR2 LQKENI. In nucleotides, the CDR3 is TGTGCCAGCTCCGTTGGGGCAGGGGATGGCTACACCTTC. Protein product: CASSVGAGDGYTF.

This rearrangement joins TRBV7-2 to TRBJ2-3; weak D call: TRBD1 (6 bases). This CDR3 has 14 residues. CDR1 is SGHTA and CDR2 is FQGNSA in the germline V gene. The ends were cut back, 6 bases at V and 0 bases at J, with 10 bases in the middle. The CDR3 loop reads CASRQGRSTDTQYF. As DNA, the CDR3 is TGTGCCAGCAGGCAGGGGAGAAGCACAGATACGCAGTATTTT.

The genes are TRBV2 and TRBJ2-3; TRBD2 matches at 7 bases. V lost 8 bases and J lost 4; bases outside the gene matches: 12. CDR1 is SNHLY, CDR2 FYNNEI, per germline. The CDR3 runs 15 residues. The CDR3 loop is CASGAGLDYSDTQYF. Written as DNA, the CDR3 is TGTGCCAGCGGGGCAGGACTAGACTATTCAGATACGCAGTATTTT.

The rearrangement joins TRBV7-2 to TRBJ2-5, with 9 bases matching TRBD2. The end of the DNA aligns better with TRBJ2-7, so the J call may be wrong. Germline loops: CDR1 SGHTA, CDR2 FQGNSA. The CDR3 has 16 residues. In nucleotides, the CDR3 is TGTGCCAGCAGCTACCGGGGCGGGAGGGTCTCCTACGAGCAGTACTTC. Amino acid sequence: CASSYRGGRVSYEQYF.

This chain joins TRBV7-9 and TRBJ1-1; no clear D. Germline CDR1 and CDR2: SEHNR and FQNEAQ (reference sequence). CDR3 length equals 14 residues. V lost 1 base and J 11 bases, leaving 17 bases between the germline ends. The CDR3 spells CASSLEGLYSGAFF. In DNA form, the CDR3 reads TGTGCCAGCAGCTTAGAGGGCCTCTACAGCGGGGCTTTCTTT.

V gene TRBV10-3 combines with J gene TRBJ2-1, with D perhaps matching TRBD2 (6 bases). V lost 4 bases to trimming and J lost 9 bases, with 16 bases between them. CDR3 length: 14 residues. Germline CDR1 reads ENHRY; CDR2 reads SYGVKD. The CDR3 region has the DNA TGTGCCATCAGTGGATTCAGCCGGGAGAGTGAGCAGTTCTTC. Its protein product is CAISGFSRESEQFF.

This clone was detected only a few times. The chain has TRBV29-1 and TRBJ1-5, with D unclear. Trimming stripped 4 bases from V and 0 bases from J, with 10 bases between. The CDR3 runs 14 residues. Per the germline V gene, CDR1 is SQVTM and CDR2 is ANQGSEA. The CDR3 nucleotides read TGCAGCGTTGGAGGGCTCAATAGCAATCAGCCCCAGCATTTT. Its translation: CSVGGLNSNQPQHF.

This clone came up a few times. The chain carries TRBV11-2 and TRBJ1-1; 8 nucleotides align to TRBD1. Germline V gene sequence: CDR1 SGHAT, CDR2 FQNNGV. CDR3 length equals 14 residues. V lost 1 base to trimming and J lost 5 bases; unmatched junction nucleotides: 3. The CDR3 protein is CASSLVDRDTEAFF. CDR3 DNA: TGTGCCAGCAGCTTAGTGGACAGGGATACTGAAGCTTTCTTT.

The rearrangement uses TRBV2 and TRBJ2-3; TRBD1 might be the D (6 bases). CDR1 and CDR2 from the germline V gene are SNHLY and FYNNEI. V lost 8 bases and J lost 6, with 27 bases in between. The CDR3 totals 17 residues. CDR3 in amino acids: CASGEAPTGNSGDTQYF. The CDR3 DNA follows: TGTGCCAGCGGCGAGGCCCCAACAGGGAATTCTGGTGATACGCAGTATTTT.

The rearrangement joins TRBV7-6 to TRBJ1-5; D unclear. Germline CDR1 is SGHVS and CDR2 is FNYEAQ. Trimming pared 5 bases from V and 0 bases from J, leaving 5 bases between. The length of the CDR3 is 13 residues. The CDR3 sequence: CASSPSSNQPQHF. The CDR3 coding sequence is TGTGCCAGCAGCCCCAGTAGCAATCAGCCCCAGCATTTT. Combining the CDR3 with reference TRBV7-6 and TRBJ1-5 gives the whole variable domain GAGVSQSPRYKVTKRGQDVALRCDPISGHVSLYWYRQALGQGPEFLTYFNYEAQQDKSGLPNDRFSAERPEGSISTLTIQRTEQRDSAMYRCASSPSSNQPQHFGDGTRLSIL.

This chain joins TRBV7-3 and TRBJ2-1; the D gene is possibly TRBD1 (5 bases). Trimming shortened V by 2 bases and J by 3 bases, and 11 bases separated the two germline ends. The CDR3 spans 15 residues. CDR1 is SGHTA, CDR2 FQGTGA, per germline. The CDR3 DNA follows: TGTGCCAGCAGCTTAGGGCAGGGCGTCTACAATGAGCAGTTCTTC. Encoded protein: CASSLGQGVYNEQFF.